Following are 18 T cell receptor beta chains from one sample sequenced in a study of blood T cell repertoires in COVID-19. Method: immunoSEQ multiplex PCR; TCRdb's copy keeps in-frame clones and lacks some. Altogether about 160,000 clones are present, 90% being singletons, with the ten largest covering 15% to 20%. The sequenced sample consisted of peripheral blood. All receptors derive from a man aged 60-69 years with active or convalescent COVID-19.

V usage is TRBV4-2 and J usage is TRBJ1-1, with 10 bases identical to TRBD1. The CDR3 has 14 residues. The V segment lost 6 bases and the J segment 1 base; nucleotides outside the gene matches: 2. Germline CDR1 LGHNA, CDR2 YNFKEQ. The CDR3 protein is CASRGDRGNTEAFF. The CDR3 nucleotides read TGTGCCAGCAGGGGGGACAGGGGGAACACTGAAGCTTTCTTT.

The count of this clone is one. J is TRBJ1-3 and V is TRBV9; D perhaps matches TRBD1 (6 bases). Trimming left V 0 bases short and J 3 bases short, with 13 bases between. Germline V lookup: CDR1 SGDLS, CDR2 YYNGEE. This CDR3 contains 16 residues. The CDR3 nucleotides read TGTGCCAGCAGCGTAGAGTCGGGGGGCTTTGGAAACACCATATATTTT. Translated, it gives CASSVESGGFGNTIYF.

The chain uses TRBV18 and TRBJ2-7; 7 nucleotides agree with TRBD1. CDR3 length: 15 residues. Germline lookup yields CDR1 KGHSH and CDR2 LQKENI. J gave up 3 bases and V 1 base, and 6 bases lay outside the gene matches. Here the CDR3 DNA reads TGTGCCAGCTCACCACGTCAGGGGGTGGTCTACGAGCAGTACTTC. Translating gives CASSPRQGVVYEQYF.

The gene calls are TRBV6-5 and TRBJ2-1, with D unresolved. The CDR3 totals 13 residues. Germline values: CDR1 MNHEY, CDR2 SVGAGI. Trimming cost V 6 bases and J 6 bases, with 12 bases left between them. The DNA for the CDR3 is TGTGCCAGCAGCCAGTCCCTTACCAATGAGCAGTTCTTC. Translated: CASSQSLTNEQFF.

The rearrangement joins TRBV10-3 to TRBJ1-5; 7 positions agree with TRBD1. Germline V gene lookup returns CDR1 ENHRY and CDR2 SYGVKD. V lost 5 bases, J lost 5 bases, and 3 bases stayed unmatched. The CDR3 length is 13 residues. This CDR3 is CAISTGEDQPQHF. The CDR3 coding sequence is TGTGCCATCAGTACAGGGGAGGATCAGCCCCAGCATTTT.

This chain links TRBV6-6 with TRBJ2-1; 10 bases fit TRBD2. The trim removed 6 bases at V and 0 bases at J, leaving 5 bases unmatched. The CDR3 loop spans 16 amino acids. The germline gives CDR1 MNHNY, CDR2 SVGAGI (reference sequence). CDR3: CASRRTSGLSYNEQFF. The CDR3, as DNA: TGTGCCAGCAGAAGGACTAGCGGACTCTCCTACAATGAGCAGTTCTTC.

The chain has TRBV20-1 and TRBJ1-1; maybe TRBD1 (5 bases). CDR3 length: 10 residues. Germline V gene sequence: CDR1 DFQATT, CDR2 SNEGSKA (reference sequence). Deletions cut 6 bases from V and 5 bases from J, with 7 bases between. The chain's CDR3 is CSARQTEAFF. CDR3 coding DNA: TGCAGTGCCCGACAGACTGAAGCTTTCTTT.

The chain couples TRBV5-1 to TRBJ2-2; D may be TRBD1 (5 bases). V shed 0 bases and J shed 1 base, with 7 bases lying between them. Germline CDR1 and CDR2: SGHRS and YFSETQ. This CDR3 has 15 residues. The CDR3 nucleotides are TGCGCCAGCAGCTTGGACAGGTGGAACACCGGGGAGCTGTTTTTT. Translating it yields CASSLDRWNTGELFF.

The chain employs TRBV5-5 and TRBJ1-5; D is undetermined. V lost 4 bases to trimming and J lost 0 bases, with 8 bases between them. The CDR3 contains 14 residues. The germline CDR1 and CDR2 sequences are SGHKS and YYEKEE (reference sequence). CDR3 residues: CASSMDGSNQPQHF. Here the CDR3 DNA reads TGTGCCAGCAGCATGGACGGTAGCAATCAGCCCCAGCATTTT.

The chain employs TRBV10-1 and TRBJ2-2; TRBD2 matches at 12 bases. Germline CDR1 is WNHNN and CDR2 is SYGVQD (reference sequence). The J segment lost 5 bases and the V segment lost 10 bases, leaving 8 bases of the junction unmatched. This CDR3 spans 15 amino acids. The CDR3 coding sequence is TGCGCCACAGCCCCTAGCGGGAGGGGAACCGGGGAGCTGTTTTTT. Amino acids: CATAPSGRGTGELFF.

This chain links TRBV7-8 with TRBJ2-5, with D uncertain. The CDR3 has 13 amino acids. Trimming took off 3 bases at V and 1 base at J, with 6 bases between the two ends. Germline assignment: CDR1 SGHVS and CDR2 FQNEAQ. The chain's CDR3 is CASSLASQETQYF. The DNA for the CDR3 is TGTGCCAGCAGCTTGGCCAGCCAAGAGACCCAGTACTTC. Filled out from reference TRBV7-8 and TRBJ2-5, the complete variable domain reads GAGVSQSPRYKVAKRGQDVALRCDPISGHVSLFWYQQALGQGPEFLTYFQNEAQLDKSGLPSDRFFAERPEGSVSTLKIQRTQQEDSAVYLCASSLASQETQYFGPGTRLLVL.

The J gene is TRBJ1-2, the V gene TRBV10-3, with D tentatively TRBD1 (5 bases). Between the trimmed V and J ends, which lost 6 bases and 4 bases, there was a span of 18 bases. The length of the CDR3 is 15 residues. CDR1 is ENHRY, CDR2 SYGVKD, per germline. The CDR3 bases are TGTGCCATCAGCCCAGACAGCCGTGGCAGCTATGGCTACACCTTC. Residues: CAISPDSRGSYGYTF.

V and J are TRBV29-1 and TRBJ1-1; TRBD1 aligns across 8 bases. This CDR3 contains 14 residues. V shed 4 bases, J shed 4 bases, and the junction held 8 bases outside the gene matches. The germline V gene has CDR1 SQVTM and CDR2 ANQGSEA. This CDR3 is CSVATGAGGTEAFF. The CDR3 region has the DNA TGCAGCGTTGCGACAGGGGCGGGTGGCACTGAAGCTTTCTTT.

The chain carries TRBV18 and TRBJ1-2; tentative D call: TRBD1 (5 bases). The CDR3 has 13 amino acids. Germline CDR1 is KGHSH and CDR2 is LQKENI. The ends were cut back, 3 bases at V and 2 bases at J, with 7 bases in the middle. CDR3 residues: CASSPGGNYGYTF. CDR3 in DNA: TGTGCCAGCTCACCGGGGGGGAACTATGGCTACACCTTC.

This chain uses TRBV5-1 with TRBJ2-2; D uncertain. Looked up from germline, CDR1 is SGHRS and CDR2 is YFSETQ. There are 11 residues in the CDR3. The V end lost 7 bases, the J end lost 4 bases, and 5 bases lay between the germline ends. As DNA, the CDR3 is TGCGCCAGCTCCCGCACCGGGGAGCTGTTTTTT. Translation: CASSRTGELFF.

The V call is TRBV2, the J call TRBJ2-7; D may be TRBD2 (6 bases). Trimming took off 1 base at V and 5 bases at J, with 12 bases between the two ends. The CDR3 sequence is 14 residues long. In germline, CDR1 is SNHLY, CDR2 FYNNEI. The CDR3 coding sequence is TGTGCCAGCAGTGAAGACGGGAGATCTGACGAGCAGTACTTC. Translating gives CASSEDGRSDEQYF.

The chain joins TRBV3-1 (or the pseudogene TRBV3-2) to TRBJ1-2, with 8 bases aligning to TRBD1. This CDR3 comprises 15 residues. From germline, CDR1 is LGHDT and CDR2 YNNKEL (reference sequence). Losses at the gene ends were 4 bases for V and 9 bases for J; bases not matched to a gene: 13. The CDR3 DNA follows: TGTGCCAGCAGCCCCTTAGACAGGGGTTCTATGAGCTACACCTTC. This codes for CASSPLDRGSMSYTF.

The rearrangement uses TRBV2 and TRBJ2-3; possible D gene TRBD1, 7 bases. Trimming pared 1 base from V and 4 bases from J, leaving 15 bases between. CDR1 is SNHLY and CDR2 is FYNNEI in the germline V gene. This CDR3 has 16 residues. The CDR3 region has the DNA TGTGCCAGCAGTGAAGGGGGCCGCAGGGGGGCAGATACGCAGTATTTT. Residues: CASSEGGRRGADTQYF.